This TCR beta chain was captured in a study of technical replicates of blood from several donors. The CDR3 consists of 17 residues. Trimming pared 1 base from V and 4 bases from J, leaving 17 bases between. Germline assignment: CDR1 SGHAT and CDR2 FQNNGV. Here immunoSEQ multiplex PCR was the method, and the copy in TCRdb shows in-frame clones only, minus some. The data contain approximately 73,000 clones, roughly 96% of them singletons. The receptor was derived from a human donor in good health. The chain uses TRBV11-2 and TRBJ2-1; D perhaps matches TRBD2 (6 bases). The sequenced sample consisted of T cells isolated from PBMCs. The CDR3 loop is CASSLGVAGNAYNEQFF. The CDR3 nucleotides are TGTGCCAGCAGCTTAGGAGTGGCGGGGAACGCTTACAATGAGCAGTTCTTC.